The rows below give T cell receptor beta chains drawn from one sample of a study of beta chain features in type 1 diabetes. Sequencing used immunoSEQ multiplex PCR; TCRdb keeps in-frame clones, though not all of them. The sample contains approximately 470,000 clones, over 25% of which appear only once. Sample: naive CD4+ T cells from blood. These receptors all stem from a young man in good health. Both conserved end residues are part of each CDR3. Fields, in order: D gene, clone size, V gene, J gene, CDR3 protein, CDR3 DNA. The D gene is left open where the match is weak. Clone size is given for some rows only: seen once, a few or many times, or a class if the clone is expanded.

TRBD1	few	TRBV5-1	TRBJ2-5	CASSFGTALQETQYF	TGCGCCAGCAGCTTCGGGACAGCTTTACAAGAGACCCAGTACTTC
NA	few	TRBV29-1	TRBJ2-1	CSVSRQVIGGYNEQFF	TGCAGCGTCTCACGACAGGTGATCGGAGGATACAATGAGCAGTTCTTC
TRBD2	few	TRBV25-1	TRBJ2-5	CASSETTSGWRETQYF	TGTGCCAGCAGTGAGACGACTAGCGGGTGGAGAGAGACCCAGTACTTC
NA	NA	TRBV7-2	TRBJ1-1	CASSFLPGGTEAFF	TGTGCCAGCAGCTTCCTCCCCGGGGGCACTGAAGCTTTCTTT
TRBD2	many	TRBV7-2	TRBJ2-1	CASSSLRGGRLPNEQFF	TGTGCCAGCAGCTCCCTCCGGGGGGGGCGTCTACCCAATGAGCAGTTCTTC
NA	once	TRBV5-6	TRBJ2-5	CASSLFRGETQYF	TGTGCCAGCAGCTTGTTCAGGGGAGAGACCCAGTACTTC
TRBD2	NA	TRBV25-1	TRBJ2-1	CASSGPLAGTNEQFF	TGTGCCAGCAGTGGTCCTCTAGCGGGGACCAATGAGCAGTTCTTC
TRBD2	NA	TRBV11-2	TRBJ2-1	CASSLAHLAGEQFF	TGTGCCAGCAGCTTAGCCCATCTAGCGGGCGAGCAGTTCTTC
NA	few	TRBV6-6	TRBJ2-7	CASSYSMSEQYF	TGTGCCAGCAGTTACTCGATGTCCGAGCAGTACTTC
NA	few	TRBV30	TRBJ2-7	CAWSGGTSQIYEQYF	TGTGCCTGGAGTGGGGGAACTAGTCAAATCTACGAGCAGTACTTC
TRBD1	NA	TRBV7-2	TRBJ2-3	CASSLTGGRTDTQYF	TGTGCCAGCAGCTTAACAGGGGGCCGAACAGATACGCAGTATTTT
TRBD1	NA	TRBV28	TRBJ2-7	CASSFPREGGRPYEQYF	TGTGCCAGCAGTTTCCCCCGTGAAGGGGGCCGGCCTTACGAGCAGTACTTC
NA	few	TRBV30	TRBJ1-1	CAWGTLNTEAFF	TGTGCCTGGGGGACATTGAACACTGAAGCTTTCTTT
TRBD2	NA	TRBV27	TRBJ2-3	CASSGLAGRTDTQYF	TGTGCCAGCAGCGGACTAGCGGGACGCACAGATACGCAGTATTTT
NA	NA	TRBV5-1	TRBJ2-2	CASSSTPNTGELFF	TGCGCCAGCAGCTCGACACCGAACACCGGGGAGCTGTTTTTT
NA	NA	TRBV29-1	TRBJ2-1	CSVEGQYNEQFF	TGCAGCGTTGAAGGCCAGTACAATGAGCAGTTCTTC
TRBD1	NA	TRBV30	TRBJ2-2	CAWSAGQGRTGELFF	TGTGCCTGGAGTGCGGGACAGGGTCGTACCGGGGAGCTGTTTTTT
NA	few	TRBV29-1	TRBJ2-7	CSRGTESSYEQYF	TGCAGCAGGGGGACGGAGAGCTCCTACGAGCAGTACTTC
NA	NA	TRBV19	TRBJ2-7	CATMRAGAYEQYF	TGTGCCACCATGAGGGCAGGGGCCTACGAGCAGTACTTC
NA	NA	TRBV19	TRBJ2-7	CASSIGGSSYEQYF	TGTGCCAGTAGTATCGGGGGATCCTCCTACGAGCAGTACTTC
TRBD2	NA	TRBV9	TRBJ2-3	CASSVGAGDSLDTQYF	TGTGCCAGCAGCGTAGGGGCGGGAGATTCGTTAGATACGCAGTATTTT
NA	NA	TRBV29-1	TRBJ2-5	CSVVSTQETQYF	TGCAGCGTTGTCTCGACCCAAGAGACCCAGTACTTC
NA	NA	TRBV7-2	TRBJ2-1	CASSVSGTETYNEQFF	TGTGCCAGCAGCGTATCCGGGACTGAGACCTACAATGAGCAGTTCTTC
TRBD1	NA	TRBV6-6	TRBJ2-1	CASRPGTEEQFF	TGTGCCAGCAGGCCCGGGACAGAGGAGCAGTTCTTC
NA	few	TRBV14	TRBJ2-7	CASSPDNYEQYF	TGTGCCAGCAGCCCGGACAACTACGAGCAGTACTTC
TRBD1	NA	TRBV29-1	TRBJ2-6	CSVDRGVGSGANVLTF	TGCAGCGTGGACAGGGGGGTTGGCTCTGGGGCCAACGTCCTGACTTTC
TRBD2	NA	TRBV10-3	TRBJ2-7	CAISDTGAIAGFNEQYF	TGTGCCATCAGTGATACTGGAGCGATAGCGGGATTCAACGAGCAGTACTTC
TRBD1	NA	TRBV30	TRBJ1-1	CAWAWTGLNTEAFF	TGTGCCTGGGCCTGGACAGGGTTGAACACTGAAGCTTTCTTT
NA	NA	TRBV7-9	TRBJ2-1	CASSSAGGTINEQFF	TGTGCCAGCAGCTCGGCGGGCGGGACCATTAATGAGCAGTTCTTC
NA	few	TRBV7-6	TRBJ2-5	CASSLFVRETQYF	TGTGCCAGCAGCTTATTTGTACGAGAGACCCAGTACTTC
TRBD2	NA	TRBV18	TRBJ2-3	CASSPGTSNPDTQYF	TGTGCCAGCTCGCCCGGGACTAGTAATCCAGATACGCAGTATTTT
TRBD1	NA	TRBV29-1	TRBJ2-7	CSVDRTGSYEQYF	TGCAGCGTAGACAGGACAGGATCCTACGAGCAGTACTTC
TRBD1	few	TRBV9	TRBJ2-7	CASSAGQGVTEQYF	TGTGCCAGCAGCGCAGGACAGGGGGTGACCGAGCAGTACTTC
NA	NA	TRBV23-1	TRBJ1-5	CASSPGSQPQHF	TGCGCCAGCAGTCCAGGTAGCCAGCCCCAGCATTTT
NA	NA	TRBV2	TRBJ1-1	CASTPLRVRETEAFF	TGTGCCAGCACCCCGCTCAGGGTCAGGGAAACTGAAGCTTTCTTT
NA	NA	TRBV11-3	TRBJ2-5	CASSPGGAVPETQYF	TGTGCCAGCAGCCCCGGCGGGGCCGTCCCGGAGACCCAGTACTTC
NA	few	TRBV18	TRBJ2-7	CASSPTFAHEQYF	TGTGCCAGCTCACCAACTTTCGCTCACGAGCAGTACTTC
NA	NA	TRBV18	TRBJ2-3	CASSPPAGPDTQYF	TGTGCCAGCTCACCACCGGCCGGCCCGGATACGCAGTATTTT
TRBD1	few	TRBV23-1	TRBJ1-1	CASSQLLNSGQGPYRNTEAFF	TGCGCCAGCAGTCAACTACTCAACTCCGGACAGGGGCCATACAGGAACACTGAAGCTTTCTTT
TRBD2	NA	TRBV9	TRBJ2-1	CASSAGTSGTYEQFF	TGTGCCAGCAGCGCCGGGACTAGCGGGACCTATGAGCAGTTCTTC
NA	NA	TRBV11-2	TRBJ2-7	CASSPTFGSGGDEQYF	TGTGCCAGCAGCCCGACGTTCGGAAGCGGAGGAGACGAGCAGTACTTC
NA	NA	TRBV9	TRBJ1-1	CASSVSPSGNTEAFF	TGTGCCAGCAGCGTAAGCCCCTCAGGGAACACTGAAGCTTTCTTT
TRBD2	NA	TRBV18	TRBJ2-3	CASSPPPRTSGRAWDTQYF	TGTGCCAGCTCACCTCCCCCCAGGACTAGCGGGAGGGCCTGGGATACGCAGTATTTT
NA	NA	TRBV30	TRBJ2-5	CAWSVSGETQYF	TGTGCCTGGAGTGTTTCTGGCGAGACCCAGTACTTC
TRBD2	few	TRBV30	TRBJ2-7	CAWSGSGTNEQYF	TGTGCCTGGAGTGGGAGCGGGACCAACGAGCAGTACTTC
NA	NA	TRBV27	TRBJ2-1	CASSSPASRITNEQFF	TGTGCCAGCAGTTCCCCAGCTAGCCGGATTACCAATGAGCAGTTCTTC
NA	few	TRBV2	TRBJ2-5	CARGLYQETQYF	TGTGCCAGGGGACTCTACCAAGAGACCCAGTACTTC
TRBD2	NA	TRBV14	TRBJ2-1	CASSRATGGPRNEQFF	TGTGCCAGCAGCAGGGCAACGGGAGGGCCCCGCAATGAGCAGTTCTTC
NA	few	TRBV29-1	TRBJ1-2	CSVRHLGRSNYGYTF	TGCAGCGTCCGGCACCTTGGCCGGTCTAACTATGGCTACACCTTC